Following are 9 T cell receptor beta chains from one sample sequenced in a study of cytomegalovirus exposure and HLA in healthy donors. PCR used 60 Vbeta primers and 13 Jbeta primers. Sequencing used immunoSEQ multiplex PCR; TCRdb keeps in-frame clones, though not all of them. The data show about 120,000 clones, over 60% seen once. Source material: PBMCs. These receptors all stem from a female donor in good health and CMV-seronegative.

This clone was seen more than once but under ten times. The chain couples TRBV19 to TRBJ1-1; D is ambiguous. V was pared by 8 bases and J by 0 bases, with 13 bases between. Germline V lookup: CDR1 LNHDA, CDR2 SQIVND (reference sequence). The CDR3 is made up of 14 amino acids. CDR3 DNA: TGTGCCAGTGGATCGACGGCGGTGAACACTGAAGCTTTCTTT. It specifies CASGSTAVNTEAFF.

DNA for the CDR3: TGTGCTAGTGGCTTCCCCCCAGACAGGCCCTACGAGCAGTACTTC. Its translation is CASGFPPDRPYEQYF. The chain carries TRBV12-5 and TRBJ2-7, with a possible D match to TRBD1 (6 bases). CDR3 size: 15 residues. CDR1 and CDR2 (germline): LGHNT, FRNRAP. The V end was cut by 6 bases, the J end by 2 bases, with 17 bases between.

The chain combines TRBV30 with TRBJ1-1, with D maybe TRBD1 (5 bases). The V and J ends lost 8 bases and 6 bases respectively, with 25 bases between them. Germline assignment: CDR1 GTSNPN and CDR2 SVGIG (reference sequence). CDR3 length equals 15 residues. CDR3 DNA: TGTGCCCATGGCCCCGGGACTTCAGGCGATGCTGAAGCTTTCTTT. As protein: CAHGPGTSGDAEAFF.

This clone was counted between two and nine times. V and J are TRBV6-5 and TRBJ2-1, with D perhaps matching TRBD1 (5 bases). The CDR3 has 12 residues. V dropped 5 bases and J dropped 10 bases, with 12 bases sitting between them. Germline V gene lookup returns CDR1 MNHEY and CDR2 SVGAGI. The CDR3 reads CASSPEGVEQFF. In DNA form, the CDR3 reads TGTGCCAGCAGTCCTGAAGGGGTGGAGCAGTTCTTC.

The rearrangement uses TRBV15 and TRBJ2-7; the match to TRBD2 covers 8 bases. The length of the CDR3 is 13 residues. Losses at the gene ends were 9 bases for V and 6 bases for J; bases not matched to a gene: 10. Germline V lookup: CDR1 LNHNV, CDR2 YYDKDF (reference sequence). CDR3 bases: TGTGCCACGGCCGGGACTAGATCTTCCGAGCAGTACTTC. It is translated as CATAGTRSSEQYF.

The V call is TRBV6-1, the J call TRBJ2-7; 7 bases line up with TRBD1. Looked up from germline, CDR1 is MNHNS and CDR2 is SASEGT. V was clipped by 5 bases and J by 3 bases; unmatched bases: 7. This CDR3 spans 14 amino acids. Written as DNA, the CDR3 is TGTGCCAGCAGTCGACAGGGCCGGTTCTACGAGCAGTACTTC. The encoded protein is CASSRQGRFYEQYF.

The chain links TRBV13 to TRBJ2-7; 8 bases line up with TRBD1. Germline values: CDR1 PRHDT, CDR2 FYEKMQ (reference sequence). Trimming cost V 4 bases and J 9 bases; bases outside gene matches: 11. This CDR3 region has 14 residues. CDR3 nucleotide sequence: TGTGCCAGCAGCTCGGGACAGGTGGGTGGCGGGCAGTACTTC. Its translation is CASSSGQVGGGQYF. Based on the CDR3 plus reference TRBV13 and TRBJ2-7, the full variable domain is AAGVIQSPRHLIKEKRETATLKCYPIPRHDTVYWYQQGPGQDPQFLISFYEKMQSDKGSIPDRFSAQQFSDYHSELNMSSLELGDSALYFCASSSGQVGGGQYFGPGTRLTVT.

V and J are TRBV28 and TRBJ1-6, with TRBD1 identical over 7 bases. This CDR3 has 15 amino acids. With V trimmed by 6 bases and J by 8 bases, 10 bases remained unmatched. CDR1 MDHEN and CDR2 SYDVKM come from the germline V gene. DNA of the CDR3: TGTGCCAGCAGCCTCCGGGACAGTGGTGATTCACCCCTCCACTTT. It specifies CASSLRDSGDSPLHF.

The rearrangement links TRBV5-1 to TRBJ1-4, with D possibly matching TRBD1 (6 bases). Trimming took off 4 bases at V and 2 bases at J, with 6 bases between the two ends. The germline gives CDR1 SGHRS, CDR2 YFSETQ. The CDR3 length is 13 residues. The CDR3 region has the DNA TGCGCCAGCAGCCAGGGGACTAATGAAAAACTGTTTTTT. Translated: CASSQGTNEKLFF.